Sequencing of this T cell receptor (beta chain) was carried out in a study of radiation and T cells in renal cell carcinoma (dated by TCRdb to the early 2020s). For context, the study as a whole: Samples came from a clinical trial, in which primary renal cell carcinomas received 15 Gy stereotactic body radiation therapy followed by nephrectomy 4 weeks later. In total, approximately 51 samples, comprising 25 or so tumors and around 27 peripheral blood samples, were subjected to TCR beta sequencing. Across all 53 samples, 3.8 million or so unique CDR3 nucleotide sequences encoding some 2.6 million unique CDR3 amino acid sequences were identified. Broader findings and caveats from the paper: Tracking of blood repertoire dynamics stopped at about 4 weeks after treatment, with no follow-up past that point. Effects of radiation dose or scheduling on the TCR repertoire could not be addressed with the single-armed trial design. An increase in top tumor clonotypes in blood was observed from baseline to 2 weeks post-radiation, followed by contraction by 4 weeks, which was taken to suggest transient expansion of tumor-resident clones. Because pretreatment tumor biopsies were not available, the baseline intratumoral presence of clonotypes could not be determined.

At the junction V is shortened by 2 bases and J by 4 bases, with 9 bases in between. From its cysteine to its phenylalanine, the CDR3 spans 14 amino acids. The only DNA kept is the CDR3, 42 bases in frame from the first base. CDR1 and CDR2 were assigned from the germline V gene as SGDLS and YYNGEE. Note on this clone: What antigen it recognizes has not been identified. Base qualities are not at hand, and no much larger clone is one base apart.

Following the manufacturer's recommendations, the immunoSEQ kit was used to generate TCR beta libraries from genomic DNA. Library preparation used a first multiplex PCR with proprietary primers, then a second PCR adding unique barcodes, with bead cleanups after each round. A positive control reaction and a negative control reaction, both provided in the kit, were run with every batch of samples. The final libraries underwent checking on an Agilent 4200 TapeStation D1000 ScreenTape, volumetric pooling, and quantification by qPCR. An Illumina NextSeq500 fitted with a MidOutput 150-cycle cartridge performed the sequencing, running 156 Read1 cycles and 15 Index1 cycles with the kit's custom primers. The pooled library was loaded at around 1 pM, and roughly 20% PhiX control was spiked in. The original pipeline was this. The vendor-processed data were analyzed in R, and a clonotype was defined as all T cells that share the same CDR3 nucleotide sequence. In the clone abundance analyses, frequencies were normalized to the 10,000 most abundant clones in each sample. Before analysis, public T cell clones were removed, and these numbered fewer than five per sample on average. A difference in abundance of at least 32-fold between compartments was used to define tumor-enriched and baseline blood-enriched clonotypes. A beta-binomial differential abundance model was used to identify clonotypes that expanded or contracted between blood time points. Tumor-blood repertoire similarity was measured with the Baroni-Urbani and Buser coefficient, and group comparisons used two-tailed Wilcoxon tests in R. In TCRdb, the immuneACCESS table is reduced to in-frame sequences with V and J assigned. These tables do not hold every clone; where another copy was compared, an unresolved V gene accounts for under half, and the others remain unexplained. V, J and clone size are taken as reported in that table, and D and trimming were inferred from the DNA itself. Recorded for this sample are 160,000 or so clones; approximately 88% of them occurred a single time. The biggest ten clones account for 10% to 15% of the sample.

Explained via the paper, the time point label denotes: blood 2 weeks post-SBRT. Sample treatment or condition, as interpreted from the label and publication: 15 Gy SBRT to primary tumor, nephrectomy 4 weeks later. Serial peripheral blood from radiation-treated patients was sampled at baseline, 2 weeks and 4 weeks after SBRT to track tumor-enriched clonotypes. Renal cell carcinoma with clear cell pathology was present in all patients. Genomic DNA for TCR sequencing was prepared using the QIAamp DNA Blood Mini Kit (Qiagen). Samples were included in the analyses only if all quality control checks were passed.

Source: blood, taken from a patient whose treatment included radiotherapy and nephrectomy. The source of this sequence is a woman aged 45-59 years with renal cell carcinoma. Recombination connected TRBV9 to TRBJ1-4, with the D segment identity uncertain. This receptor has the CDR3 CASSVEEDNEKLFF. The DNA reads TGTGCCAGCAGCGTGGAGGAGGATAATGAAAAACTGTTTTTT.